Listed below are T cell receptor beta chains from one sample, sequenced in a study of spatial heterogeneity in lung cancer. One entry per CDR3 protein results from TCRdb running MiXCR on the 5' RACE reads. The sample has some 2,000 distinct CDR3 sequences, 16% seen once. The source material was normal lung tissue next to the tumor, sampled at surgery. These receptors were obtained from a male donor with early-stage non-small cell lung cancer. CDR3s include the opening cysteine and the closing phenylalanine or tryptophan. The order of the fields is J gene, D gene, clone size, V gene, CDR3 DNA, CDR3 protein. D genes are given only for firm matches. Not all rows give a size; the values are once, few, many and, for expanded clones, a class.

TRBJ1-5 | . | medium-sized | TRBV20-1 | TGCAGTGCTAGAGATCCCGGGTTGGGCAATCAGCCCCAGCATTTT | CSARDPGLGNQPQHF
TRBJ2-1 | . | few | TRBV20-1 | TGCAGTGCTAGGGACGGACCGGATGAGCAGTTCTTC | CSARDGPDEQFF
TRBJ1-5 | . | . | TRBV11-2 | TGTGCCAGCAGCTTAGCGGAAAATCAGCCCCAGCATTTT | CASSLAENQPQHF
TRBJ2-1 | . | few | TRBV7-2 | TGTGCCAGCAGCTTACTACATTCCGGGAACAATGAGCAGTTCTTC | CASSLLHSGNNEQFF
TRBJ2-5 | TRBD1 | . | TRBV5-4 | TGTGCCAGCAGCTTGGGGATCACAGGGGACGAGACCCAGTACTTC | CASSLGITGDETQYF
TRBJ2-4 | . | . | TRBV4-1 | TGCGCCAGCAGCCAAGATGACTTAAAAAACATTCAGTACTTC | CASSQDDLKNIQYF
TRBJ2-1 | . | medium-sized | TRBV19 | TGTGGAAAAGGGGTCTACAATGAGCAGTTCTTC | CGKGVYNEQFF
TRBJ2-5 | . | medium-sized | TRBV5-1 | TGCGCCAGCAGCAGAGGACCCGAAGAGACCCAGTACTTC | CASSRGPEETQYF
TRBJ1-5 | . | . | TRBV28 | TGTGCCAGCAGTAAGGACGGGAGCAATCAGCCCCAGCATTTT | CASSKDGSNQPQHF
TRBJ2-5 | . | medium-sized | TRBV7-9 | TGTGCCAGCAGCCGCGGAGCATTACAAGAGACCCAGTACTTC | CASSRGALQETQYF
TRBJ2-3 | . | few | TRBV24-1 | TGTGCCACCAGTGACCGGGCCCCCAGGGGAGATACGCAGTATTTT | CATSDRAPRGDTQYF
TRBJ2-3 | TRBD2 | few | TRBV10-3 | TGTGCCATCAGCGTAGCGGGAGTCTTTGCAGATACGCAGTATTTT | CAISVAGVFADTQYF
TRBJ2-4 | . | medium-sized | TRBV29-1 | TGCAGCGTCCGGGGTCAGGGATTAGCCAAAAACATTCAGTACTTC | CSVRGQGLAKNIQYF
TRBJ2-3 | . | medium-sized | TRBV5-1 | TGCGCCAGCAGCTTGGCGGACAGCCCCACAGATACGCAGTATTTT | CASSLADSPTDTQYF
TRBJ2-7 | . | . | TRBV6-2/TRBV6-3 | TGTGCCAGCAGTCCCTACTACGAGCAGTACTTC | CASSPYYEQYF
TRBJ2-7 | TRBD1 | . | TRBV7-9 | TGTGCCAGCAGCCCGCAGACAGGGCACGAGCAGTACTTC | CASSPQTGHEQYF
TRBJ2-7 | TRBD1 | . | TRBV11-2 | TGTGCCAGCAGCTTAGACCGGGACAGGGACTACGAGCAGTACTTC | CASSLDRDRDYEQYF
TRBJ2-3 | . | large | TRBV23-1 | TGCGCCAGCAGTTCCCAACGCAGGTTACAGATTCGCACAGATACGCAGTATTTT | CASSSQRRLQIRTDTQYF
TRBJ1-2 | . | medium-sized | TRBV29-1 | TGCAGCGTGGCCACCGGTAGTAACTTTGGCTACACCTTC | CSVATGSNFGYTF
TRBJ1-6 | . | medium-sized | TRBV28 | TGTGCCAGCAGCACACACAGGGATGGGGCACCCCTCCACTTT | CASSTHRDGAPLHF
TRBJ2-5 | . | . | TRBV18 | TGTGCCAGCTCACCACCGCTCAAGAGGGAGACCCAGTACTTC | CASSPPLKRETQYF
TRBJ1-1 | TRBD1 | once | TRBV3-1 | TGTGCCAGCAGCCAAGAAGACAGGGCGCCTGAAGCTTTCTTT | CASSQEDRAPEAFF
TRBJ2-5 | . | large | TRBV27 | TGTGCCAGCTGGCAATTCCAAGAGACCCAGTACTTC | CASWQFQETQYF
TRBJ2-5 | TRBD1 | medium-sized | TRBV20-1 | TGCAGTGCTAGAGATTTTGCGGGTCAGGGGGTGAAGACCCAGTACTTC | CSARDFAGQGVKTQYF
TRBJ2-7 | . | medium-sized | TRBV18 | TGTGCCAGCTCACCACCGATGTACCGGGGAGGCGAGCAGTACTTC | CASSPPMYRGGEQYF
TRBJ1-5 | . | medium-sized | TRBV19 | TGTGCCAGTAGCGTCGGAGTGAATCAGCCCCAGCATTTT | CASSVGVNQPQHF
TRBJ1-4 | . | medium-sized | TRBV6-1 | TGTGCCAGCAGTGGGTTCCCGGGACGGCAGAATGAAAAACTGTTTTTT | CASSGFPGRQNEKLFF
TRBJ2-1 | . | medium-sized | TRBV20-1 | TGCAGTGCTAGAGATGGAACCTACAATGAGCAGTTCTTC | CSARDGTYNEQFF
TRBJ2-7 | . | . | TRBV11-1 | TGTGCCAGCAGCCCCGGGGGAGGATACAATTACGAGCAGTACTTC | CASSPGGGYNYEQYF
TRBJ1-5 | TRBD1 | many | TRBV18 | TGTGCCAGCTCGCCAAGACAGGGGGGAAAGCAGCCCCAGCATTTT | CASSPRQGGKQPQHF
TRBJ1-5 | . | medium-sized | TRBV19 | TGTGCCAGTAGCGACATGGGGGGAAATCAGCCCCAGCATTTT | CASSDMGGNQPQHF
TRBJ1-2 | TRBD1 | many | TRBV20-1 | TGCAGTGCACCGGACAGGGGGCGGAATGGCTACACCTTC | CSAPDRGRNGYTF
TRBJ2-1 | TRBD2 | many | TRBV28 | TGTGCCAGCTGGACTAGCGAATACAATGAGCAGTTCTTC | CASWTSEYNEQFF
TRBJ2-7 | . | large | TRBV2 | TGTGCCAGCAGTGAGATGGGGGGTAGAGACGAGCAGTACTTC | CASSEMGGRDEQYF
TRBJ2-3 | TRBD2 | medium-sized | TRBV20-1 | TGCAGTGCCCGCTTGGGGGGGGGAAGGGCAGATACGCAGTATTTT | CSARLGGGRADTQYF
TRBJ2-7 | . | few | TRBV23-1 | TGCGCCAGCAGTCGGGGGGACAACTACGAGCAGTACTTC | CASSRGDNYEQYF
TRBJ2-2 | TRBD1 | medium-sized | TRBV7-2 | TGTGCCAGCAGCCGGTGGCCTACCGGGACAGGGGGAGGCACCGGGGAGCTGTTTTTT | CASSRWPTGTGGGTGELFF
TRBJ2-7 | TRBD2 | medium-sized | TRBV6-5 | TGTGCCAGCAGTTGGGAAGGGGGACTAGCGGGAGGGCCCGCCAACGAGCAGTACTTC | CASSWEGGLAGGPANEQYF
TRBJ1-3 | TRBD1 | few | TRBV20-1 | TGCAGTGCCACCGACAGGGGTAATGGATTAAACACCATATATTTT | CSATDRGNGLNTIYF
TRBJ1-1 | . | medium-sized | TRBV29-1 | TGCAGCGCCCTACAGGGAGGGAACACTGAAGCTTTCTTT | CSALQGGNTEAFF
TRBJ2-2 | . | medium-sized | TRBV29-1 | TGCAGCGTTGCCTTTGGTACCGGGGAGCTGTTTTTT | CSVAFGTGELFF
TRBJ2-1 | TRBD1 | medium-sized | TRBV28 | TGTGCCAGCAGTAACCCGGGACAGGGTTTGTGGGAGCAGTTCTTC | CASSNPGQGLWEQFF
TRBJ2-3 | . | medium-sized | TRBV27 | TGTGCCAGCAGTTTATCAAGGAGCACAGATACGCAGTATTTT | CASSLSRSTDTQYF